The rows below give T cell receptor beta chains drawn from one sample of a study of shared clonotypes between healthy human individuals. Generated by immunoSEQ multiplex PCR, the TCRdb table keeps only in-frame clones and is missing some. The sample includes about 2.1 million clones, approximately 94% of them seen just once. Sequenced input: naive CD8+ T cells from PBMCs. All receptors derive from a man between 18 and 35 years old in good health. Some clones in this sample may be carry-over from other donors' samples. Both conserved end residues are part of each CDR3. A D gene is named only where the DNA matches it firmly. The listing skips clone size in some rows; elsewhere it reads once, few, many or a size class.

>TRBD2|TRBV11-2|.|TRBJ2-5
TGTGCCAGCAGCACCCCCAAGGGGCTAGCGGGAACCCAGTACTTC
CASSTPKGLAGTQYF
>.|TRBV5-4|.|TRBJ1-3
TGTGCCAGCAGCTTGCGGGGTCTCTCTGGAAACACCATATATTTT
CASSLRGLSGNTIYF
>.|TRBV11-2|.|TRBJ2-1
TGTGCCAGCAGCTTAGAAAACTACAATGAGCAGTTCTTC
CASSLENYNEQFF
>.|TRBV11-2|.|TRBJ2-6
TGTGCCAGCAGCTTAGAGAGTAGGGGTTCTGGGGCCAACGTCCTGACTTTC
CASSLESRGSGANVLTF
>TRBD1|TRBV11-1|.|TRBJ1-2
TGTGCCAGCAGCCCGGTCCGGGACAGGGAAACGTATGGCTACACCTTC
CASSPVRDRETYGYTF
>.|TRBV19|.|TRBJ2-7
TGTGCCAGTAGTATCGGGGGCTACGAGCAGTACTTC
CASSIGGYEQYF
>TRBD2|TRBV14|.|TRBJ2-1
TGTGCCAGCAGCCCTTCGGGACTAGCGGTTTACAATGAGCAGTTCTTC
CASSPSGLAVYNEQFF
>.|TRBV9|once|TRBJ1-2
TGTGCCAGCAGCGGAGGACAGTTTGTAGGCTACACCTTC
CASSGGQFVGYTF
>TRBD2|TRBV4-1|.|TRBJ2-2
TGCGCCAGCAGCCCCACTAGCGGGAGAGGAGCCGGGGAGCTGTTTTTT
CASSPTSGRGAGELFF
>.|TRBV7-6|once|TRBJ2-6
TGTGCCACCGCGCCCAGACAGTTCTCCCTGTCCTCTGGGGCCAACGTCCTGACTTTC
CATAPRQFSLSSGANVLTF
>.|TRBV28|.|TRBJ1-1
TGTGCCAGCAGACCAACAGGGAACACTGAAGCTTTCTTT
CASRPTGNTEAFF
>.|TRBV28|.|TRBJ2-1
TGTGCCAGCAGTGGACCGGCCTCCTACAATGAGCAGTTCTTC
CASSGPASYNEQFF
>TRBD1|TRBV13|once|TRBJ2-7
TGTGCCAGCAGCTCCCCCTCGGACAGGCGGGAGCAGTACTTC
CASSSPSDRREQYF
>.|TRBV25-1|.|TRBJ1-2
TGTGCCAGCAGTGAATACGGGGCCTTAGGCTATGGCTACACCTTC
CASSEYGALGYGYTF
>TRBD1|TRBV27|.|TRBJ1-1
TGTGCCAGCAGTTTATCAACCACAGGGGAAGTGGCTTTCTTT
CASSLSTTGEVAFF
>.|TRBV9|.|TRBJ2-7
TGTGCCAGCAGCGTAGGCTGGGACGGTACCTACGAGCAGTACTTC
CASSVGWDGTYEQYF
>.|TRBV7-9|.|TRBJ2-5
TGTGCCAGCAGCCAGGGCGTAGAGACCCAGTACTTC
CASSQGVETQYF
>TRBD2|TRBV25-1|.|TRBJ2-2
TGTGCCAGCAGTGCGGGGGGGGCCGGGGAGCTGTTTTTT
CASSAGGAGELFF
>.|TRBV5-6|.|TRBJ2-7
TGTGCCAGCAGCCAGGTTCCCGTCTACGAGCAGTACTTC
CASSQVPVYEQYF
>TRBD2|TRBV28|.|TRBJ2-3
TGTGCCAGCAGTCTAAACAAAGCGGGGGATACGCAGTATTTT
CASSLNKAGDTQYF
>.|TRBV5-1|.|TRBJ2-2
TGCGCCAGCAGACTCGGGGGGGAGCTGTTTTTT
CASRLGGELFF
>.|TRBV4-3|.|TRBJ2-7
TGCGCCAGCAGCCCCCGAGCGACTGACTCCTACGAGCAGTACTTC
CASSPRATDSYEQYF
>.|TRBV4-1|.|TRBJ2-2
TGCGCCAGCAGCCAAGGGGGGTTCAACACCGGGGAGCTGTTTTTT
CASSQGGFNTGELFF